The sample holds many counts of the clone carrying this TCR beta chain. No antigen is known for it. TCRdb analysed the 5' RACE reads with MiXCR anew, one entry per CDR3 protein. The data show 500,000 to 700,000 distinct CDR3 sequences, with roughly 6.6% seen just once and roughly 1.5% held by the top ten. The entry originates in a study of identical twins. Overall study results and limits: With monozygotic twins, out-of-frame TCR alpha sharing exceeded what models estimated.

Germline CDR1 reads SGHRS; CDR2 reads YFSETQ. The CDR3 consists of 14 residues. V was cut by 1 base and J by 5 bases, with 12 bases left in between. These sequences were also reported in another study, on yellow fever vaccine responses in identical twins.

The J gene is TRBJ2-5, the V gene TRBV5-1; D may be TRBD2 (5 bases). This clonotype was obtained from a woman aged 18-30 years in good health. The sample consisted of PBMCs. CDR3 loop: CASSLSGGGETQYF. For the CDR3, the DNA is TGCGCCAGCAGCTTGTCCGGAGGAGGCGAGACCCAGTACTTC.